Listed below are T cell receptor beta chains from one sample, sequenced in a study of CD8 T cells in ankylosing spondylitis. A single record per CDR3 protein comes from TCRdb applying MiXCR to the 5' RACE reads. The data hold some 140,000 distinct CDR3 sequences, with about a sixth observed a single time. The sample consisted of blood, either unsorted or a sorted T cell fraction (not recorded which). The receptors come from a male donor with ankylosing spondylitis. Each CDR3 is given with its conserved first and last residue. The D gene is left open where the match is weak. Not all rows give a size; the values are once, few, many and, for expanded clones, a class.

14	NA	TRBV6-2/TRBV6-3	TRBJ1-1	NA	CASSYAGAFTEAFF	TGTGCCAGCAGTTACGCAGGGGCATTCACTGAAGCTTTCTTT
13	NA	TRBV9	TRBJ2-3	NA	CASSADRSDTQYF	TGTGCCAGCAGCGCGGACCGGTCAGATACGCAGTATTTT
16	TRBD2	TRBV15	TRBJ2-5	few	CATSRAVAGVAETQYF	TGTGCCACCAGCAGAGCTGTAGCGGGAGTTGCAGAGACCCAGTACTTC
16	TRBD2	TRBV4-1	TRBJ2-5	NA	CASSPWSGRAQETQYF	TGCGCCAGCAGCCCCTGGAGCGGGAGGGCTCAAGAGACCCAGTACTTC
13	NA	TRBV7-9	TRBJ2-7	few	CASSSQTQYEQYF	TGTGCCAGCAGCTCCCAGACTCAGTACGAGCAGTACTTC
14	TRBD1	TRBV12-3/TRBV12-4	TRBJ2-7	NA	CASRGTGSSYEQYF	TGTGCCAGCAGGGGGACAGGTTCATCCTACGAGCAGTACTTC
19	TRBD2	TRBV13	TRBJ2-7	NA	CASSPPASGKAIPFYEQYF	TGTGCCAGCAGCCCACCGGCTAGCGGGAAGGCCATTCCCTTCTACGAGCAGTACTTC
16	TRBD2	TRBV29-1	TRBJ2-1	NA	CSVAGGIGLAGNEQFF	TGCAGCGTTGCGGGGGGAATTGGACTAGCGGGCAATGAGCAGTTCTTC
15	NA	TRBV27	TRBJ2-1	NA	CASSLRGHPYNEQFF	TGTGCCAGCAGTTTAAGGGGACACCCCTACAATGAGCAGTTCTTC
12	NA	TRBV27	TRBJ2-1	NA	CASGGENNEQFF	TGTGCCAGCGGCGGGGAAAACAATGAGCAGTTCTTC
17	NA	TRBV5-1	TRBJ2-3	few	CASSFTGTRASTDTQYF	TGCGCCAGCAGCTTCACCGGGACACGAGCTAGCACAGATACGCAGTATTTT
16	TRBD2	TRBV7-9	TRBJ2-5	few	CASSLTSVYPSETQYF	TGTGCCAGCAGCCTAACTAGCGTATATCCTTCCGAGACCCAGTACTTC
14	NA	TRBV4-2	TRBJ2-2	once	CASSQWASTGELFF	TGTGCCAGCAGCCAATGGGCCAGCACCGGGGAGCTGTTTTTT
18	TRBD2	TRBV9	TRBJ2-1	few	CASSVGLAGGPSYNEQFF	TGTGCCAGCAGCGTAGGGCTAGCGGGAGGGCCCTCCTACAATGAGCAGTTCTTC
14	NA	TRBV27	TRBJ1-1	few	CASSLSGHHDEAFF	TGTGCCAGCAGTTTATCTGGACATCACGATGAAGCTTTCTTT
17	NA	TRBV6-2/TRBV6-3	TRBJ2-7	NA	CASSYLPRWGGVNEQYF	TGTGCCAGCAGTTACCTTCCACGGTGGGGCGGAGTTAACGAGCAGTACTTC
15	NA	TRBV4-3	TRBJ1-1	NA	CASSQDGWGGPAPFF	TGCGCCAGCAGCCAAGATGGTTGGGGCGGCCCGGCGCCTTTCTTT
15	TRBD1	TRBV9	TRBJ2-6	NA	CASSVEGGGANVLTF	TGTGCCAGCAGCGTAGAAGGGGGCGGGGCCAACGTCCTGACTTTC
18	TRBD2	TRBV29-1	TRBJ2-5	many	CSAEGTLAGVSGVETQYF	TGCAGCGCCGAGGGTACGCTAGCGGGAGTGAGTGGTGTGGAGACCCAGTACTTC
16	TRBD2	TRBV7-6	TRBJ2-1	once	CASSSGWGGRYNEQFF	TGTGCCAGCAGCAGCGGCTGGGGCGGGAGATACAATGAGCAGTTCTTC
15	NA	TRBV20-1	TRBJ1-5	NA	CSASTWDGSNQPQHF	TGCAGTGCGTCGACCTGGGACGGTAGCAATCAGCCCCAGCATTTT
15	TRBD2	TRBV11-1	TRBJ2-5	NA	CASSSFREGEETQYF	TGTGCCAGCAGCTCCTTCCGGGAGGGTGAGGAGACCCAGTACTTC
17	TRBD1	TRBV28	TRBJ2-2	few	CASRSSPGQAYTGELFF	TGTGCCAGCAGGTCGTCACCGGGACAGGCGTACACCGGGGAGCTGTTTTTT
16	TRBD2	TRBV20-1	TRBJ2-7	few	CSARGPGLAGAYEQYF	TGCAGTGCTAGGGGACCAGGACTAGCGGGAGCTTACGAGCAGTACTTC
14	NA	TRBV29-1	TRBJ2-2	many	CSVPDTANTGELFF	TGCAGCGTACCTGACACAGCGAACACCGGGGAGCTGTTTTTT
16	NA	TRBV12-3/TRBV12-4	TRBJ1-5	NA	CASSLSMSGYNQPQHF	TGTGCCAGCAGTTTGAGTATGAGTGGGTACAATCAGCCCCAGCATTTT
18	TRBD2	TRBV3-1	TRBJ2-1	few	CASSPSSDRTSGSPEQFF	TGTGCCAGCAGCCCGAGTTCGGATAGGACTAGCGGGAGTCCTGAGCAGTTCTTC
17	NA	TRBV5-8	TRBJ2-2	few	CASSLKAARLSTGELFF	TGTGCCAGCAGCTTGAAGGCCGCACGGTTATCCACCGGGGAGCTGTTTTTT
13	NA	TRBV4-1	TRBJ1-5	NA	CASSQGAGQPQHF	TGCGCCAGCAGCCAAGGGGCGGGTCAGCCCCAGCATTTT
18	NA	TRBV4-1	TRBJ2-5	few	CASSQAPVQSGVRETQYF	TGCGCCAGCAGCCAAGCCCCCGTTCAGTCTGGGGTCAGAGAGACCCAGTACTTC
12	NA	TRBV5-1	TRBJ1-1	NA	CASSPRDTEAFF	TGCGCCAGCAGCCCCAGAGACACTGAAGCTTTCTTT
12	TRBD1	TRBV5-1	TRBJ2-1	few	CASSWQGAEQFF	TGCGCCAGCAGCTGGCAGGGGGCCGAGCAGTTCTTC
13	NA	TRBV2	TRBJ1-1	NA	CASSEWRNTEAFF	TGTGCCAGCAGTGAGTGGAGGAACACTGAAGCTTTCTTT
15	TRBD2	TRBV6-5	TRBJ2-7	few	CASSYGASGSGEQYF	TGTGCCAGCAGTTACGGCGCTAGCGGGAGTGGCGAGCAGTACTTC
15	NA	TRBV6-2/TRBV6-3	TRBJ2-4	few	CASSYSGLPGNIQYF	TGTGCCAGCAGTTACTCCGGTCTGCCAGGGAACATTCAGTACTTC
14	NA	TRBV30	TRBJ2-7	few	CAWSVNPGFYEQYF	TGTGCCTGGAGTGTTAATCCAGGGTTCTACGAGCAGTACTTC
12	NA	TRBV24-1	TRBJ2-5	NA	CATSEGEETQYF	TGTGCCACCAGTGAGGGGGAAGAGACCCAGTACTTC
15	TRBD1	TRBV3-1	TRBJ1-1	many	CASSQVDGQGIPAFF	TGTGCCAGCAGCCAAGTGGATGGACAGGGGATTCCGGCTTTCTTT
15	TRBD2	TRBV2	TRBJ2-1	few	CASPKGLAGSAEQFF	TGTGCCTCGCCGAAGGGACTAGCGGGATCTGCTGAGCAGTTCTTC
12	NA	TRBV5-6	TRBJ2-1	NA	CASSGAYNEQFF	TGTGCCAGCTCCGGGGCCTACAATGAGCAGTTCTTC
15	TRBD1	TRBV5-5	TRBJ1-5	NA	CASSEGQGLNQPQHF	TGTGCCAGCAGCGAGGGACAGGGATTAAATCAGCCCCAGCATTTT
12	TRBD2	TRBV12-5	TRBJ2-7	NA	CASGRLAEEQYF	TGTGCTAGTGGCAGACTAGCGGAGGAGCAGTACTTC
15	NA	TRBV20-1	TRBJ2-7	NA	CSATGSGTSSYEQYF	TGCAGTGCTACGGGGAGCGGGACAAGCTCCTACGAGCAGTACTTC